The 23 T cell receptor beta chains below come from one sample, sequenced in a study of cytomegalovirus exposure and HLA in healthy donors. 60 Vbeta and 13 Jbeta primers were used in PCR. The protocol was immunoSEQ multiplex PCR, while the TCRdb copy is restricted to in-frame clones and leaves out a portion. There are 100,000 to 150,000 clones in the sample; about 80% occur only once, and about 8.9% lies in the top ten. Sequenced sample: PBMCs. The receptors here all came from a man younger than 40 in good health and CMV-seropositive.

Written as DNA, the CDR3 is TGTGCCAGCAGCTTGAACAGGGACTATGGCTACACCTTC. It is translated as CASSLNRDYGYTF. The V gene is TRBV11-1, the J gene TRBJ1-2; the D gene is possibly TRBD1 (6 bases). The CDR3 runs to 13 residues. Germline V gene lookup returns CDR1 SGHAT and CDR2 FQDESV (reference sequence). V lost 3 bases to trimming and J lost 3 bases, with 8 bases between them.

V usage is TRBV6-1 and J usage is TRBJ1-1, with 7 nucleotides matching TRBD1. The CDR3 consists of 14 residues. Germline V lookup: CDR1 MNHNS, CDR2 SASEGT. J was trimmed by 3 bases and V by 9 bases; bases with no gene match: 10. The CDR3 sequence is CARDDRASDTEAFF. In DNA, the CDR3 is TGTGCCAGGGACGACAGGGCTTCGGACACTGAAGCTTTCTTT.

The chain carries TRBV5-1 and TRBJ2-7; D not certain. The V gene's germline CDR1 is SGHRS and CDR2 YFSETQ. With 3 bases removed from V and 3 bases from J, the gap between germline ends came to 10 bases. The CDR3 covers 13 residues. The CDR3 coding sequence is TGCGCCAGCAGCTGGGCCCCGAGCTACGAGCAGTACTTC. This encodes CASSWAPSYEQYF.

This chain uses TRBV9 with TRBJ2-2, with a weak D call TRBD2 (6 bases). This CDR3 region has 15 residues. V lost 4 bases and J lost 5, with 15 bases in between. The germline CDR1 and CDR2 sequences are SGDLS and YYNGEE. Written as DNA, the CDR3 is TGTGCCAGCAGCCCACGGGCGGGGATGACCGGGGAGCTGTTTTTT. This gives the protein CASSPRAGMTGELFF.

V gene TRBV14 combines with J gene TRBJ2-5; possible D gene TRBD2, 5 bases. The CDR3 has 15 residues. The V end lost 0 bases, the J end lost 2 bases, and 10 bases lay between the germline ends. The germline V gene has CDR1 SGHDN and CDR2 FVKESK. The CDR3 here is CASSQDSWEQETQYF. Here the CDR3 DNA reads TGTGCCAGCAGCCAAGATAGTTGGGAGCAAGAGACCCAGTACTTC.

This clone was counted a single time. In nucleotides, the CDR3 is TGTGCCAGCAGTTACAGGGGAAGCGGGCTAGATACGCAGTATTTT. Amino acid sequence: CASSYRGSGLDTQYF. The rearrangement links TRBV6-5 to TRBJ2-3; D possibly corresponds to TRBD2 (6 bases). This CDR3 has 15 amino acids. V was cut by 2 bases and J by 5 bases, with 14 bases left in between. Germline V gives CDR1 MNHEY, CDR2 SVGAGI.

This rearrangement joins TRBV4-2 to TRBJ1-1; D may be TRBD1 (5 bases). Germline assignment: CDR1 LGHNA and CDR2 YNFKEQ. Trimming stripped 1 base from V and 6 bases from J, with 18 bases between. The CDR3 sequence is 16 residues long. The CDR3 sequence is CASSQGQRGSSPEAFF. CDR3 nucleotide sequence: TGTGCCAGCAGCCAAGGTCAACGGGGGTCTAGTCCTGAAGCTTTCTTT.

The rearrangement uses TRBV5-1 and TRBJ1-6; 7 bases are shared with TRBD1. Trimming took 0 bases from V and 11 from J; bases not matched to a gene: 5. This CDR3 spans 14 amino acids. Per germline, CDR1 SGHRS and CDR2 YFSETQ. In DNA, the CDR3 is TGCGCCAGCAGCTTGGGGACAGGAGCCACACCCCTCCACTTT. This sequence encodes CASSLGTGATPLHF.

CDR3 in DNA: TGTGCCAGCAGCTTAGTACGGAGTTCTGGAAACACCATATATTTT. Translation gives CASSLVRSSGNTIYF. The J gene is TRBJ1-3, the V gene TRBV11-1; D ambiguous. Germline loops: CDR1 SGHAT, CDR2 FQDESV (reference sequence). V shed 1 base and J shed 1 base, with 8 bases lying between them. CDR3 length equals 15 residues.

CDR3 bases: TGTGCCAGCAGCTTAGCGCTAGGCTTGGATACGCAGTATTTT. Its protein is CASSLALGLDTQYF. The chain has TRBV11-1 and TRBJ2-3; D unclear. V shed 0 bases and J shed 6 bases, with 10 bases lying between them. The CDR3 totals 14 residues. In germline, CDR1 is SGHAT, CDR2 FQDESV (reference sequence).

The CDR3 sequence is CASSQDDRGGEAFF. The DNA of the CDR3 is TGCGCCAGCAGCCAAGATGATAGAGGTGGTGAAGCTTTCTTT. The genes are TRBV4-1 and TRBJ1-1, with D uncertain. There are 14 residues in the CDR3. CDR1 is MGHRA and CDR2 is YSYEKL in the germline V gene. Trimming shortened V by 0 bases and J by 7 bases, and 12 bases separated the two germline ends.

The CDR3: CAIKLGAEAFF. For the CDR3, the DNA is TGTGCCATCAAACTAGGAGCTGAAGCTTTCTTT. The chain carries TRBV10-3 and TRBJ1-1; D remains unclear. Trimming left V 7 bases short and J 6 bases short, with 9 bases between. The CDR3 spans 11 residues. CDR1 ENHRY and CDR2 SYGVKD come from the germline V gene.

This clone was found once. J is TRBJ1-4 and V is TRBV28; D ambiguous. Germline V CDR1 and CDR2: MDHEN, SYDVKM. CDR3 length: 12 amino acids. V was cut by 8 bases and J by 4 bases, with 8 bases left in between. CDR3 DNA sequence: TGTGCCAGCCGAGTGATTAATGAAAAACTGTTTTTT. Translated: CASRVINEKLFF.

CDR3: CASSYGAVNTEAFF. In nucleotides, the CDR3 is TGTGCCAGCAGTTACGGGGCCGTGAACACTGAAGCTTTCTTT. The chain carries TRBV6-5 and TRBJ1-1; a possible D gene is TRBD1 (5 bases). V lost 2 bases, J lost 0 bases, and 7 bases lay in between. Germline CDR1 MNHEY, CDR2 SVGAGI. This CDR3 has 14 amino acids.

This clone was seen a single time. The chain employs TRBV9 and TRBJ2-1; tentatively, D is TRBD2 (6 bases). CDR1 is SGDLS, CDR2 YYNGEE, per germline. The CDR3 runs 14 residues. Trimming removed 3 bases at V and 7 bases at J, with 14 bases between. The CDR3 nucleotides read TGTGCCAGCAGCGCCCCCGGGGGACGGAATGAGCAGTTCTTC. It specifies CASSAPGGRNEQFF.

The V call is TRBV6-1, the J call TRBJ2-7, with TRBD2 identical over 11 bases. The CDR3 is 16 residues long. Germline V gene lookup returns CDR1 MNHNS and CDR2 SASEGT. Trimming at V came to 6 bases and at J to 7 bases, leaving 14 bases not matched to a gene. The CDR3: CASRETRTSGPGEQYF. The CDR3 DNA is TGTGCCAGCAGGGAAACTCGGACTAGCGGGCCGGGAGAGCAGTACTTC.

V is TRBV5-1 and J is TRBJ2-2, with D perhaps TRBD1 (6 bases). Germline CDR1 is SGHRS and CDR2 is YFSETQ. The V end was cut by 4 bases, the J end by 3 bases, with 16 bases between. This CDR3 spans 16 amino acids. CDR3 sequence reads: CASSPRAGVDTGELFF. In DNA, the CDR3 is TGCGCCAGCAGCCCGAGGGCAGGGGTGGACACCGGGGAGCTGTTTTTT.

The rearrangement links TRBV6-6 to TRBJ1-5; 12 bases align to TRBD1. Germline assignment: CDR1 MNHNY and CDR2 SVGAGI (reference sequence). The CDR3 spans 14 residues. After removal of 5 bases from V and 6 bases from J, the junction contained 2 bases not matched to a gene. The CDR3 loop reads CASSGTGGFQPQHF. The CDR3 DNA reads as TGTGCCAGCAGTGGGACAGGGGGCTTTCAGCCCCAGCATTTT.

This clone was picked up a small number of times. The V and J genes are TRBV2 and TRBJ2-3; possibly TRBD2 for D (5 bases). Germline V gene data show CDR1 as SNHLY and CDR2 as FYNNEI. CDR3 length: 16 amino acids. V lost 4 bases to trimming and J lost 2 bases, with 16 bases between them. The chain's CDR3 is CASSGSLAVPTDTQYF. The CDR3 region has the DNA TGTGCCAGCAGTGGCTCTCTAGCAGTTCCCACAGATACGCAGTATTTT.

This sequence joins TRBV27 and TRBJ2-2, with 9 bases identical to TRBD1. The CDR3 runs 14 residues. The germline gives CDR1 MNHEY, CDR2 SMNVEV (reference sequence). V trimming: 4 bases; J trimming: 5 bases; junction bases outside the gene matches: 2. The CDR3 reads CASSWTGETGELFF. CDR3 DNA: TGTGCCAGCAGTTGGACAGGGGAAACCGGGGAGCTGTTTTTT.

The chain is built from TRBV5-1 and TRBJ2-2, with TRBD2 identical over 9 bases. Germline V gives CDR1 SGHRS, CDR2 YFSETQ. The trim removed 0 bases at V and 2 bases at J, leaving 5 bases unmatched. The CDR3 extends over 17 amino acids. CDR3 loop: CASSLVVAGVNTGELFF. CDR3 DNA: TGCGCCAGCAGCTTGGTGGTAGCGGGGGTCAACACCGGGGAGCTGTTTTTT. The full variable domain, its missing parts supplied by reference TRBV5-1 and TRBJ2-2, is KAGVTQTPRYLIKTRGQQVTLSCSPISGHRSVSWYQQTPGQGLQFLFEYFSETQRNKGNFPGRFSGRQFSNSRSEMNVSTLELGDSALYLCASSLVVAGVNTGELFFGEGSRLTVL.

The chain is built from TRBV29-1 and TRBJ1-1, with TRBD1 identical over 7 bases. Per the germline V gene, CDR1 is SQVTM and CDR2 is ANQGSEA. This CDR3 spans 15 amino acids. The J segment lost 2 bases and the V segment lost 3 bases, leaving 9 bases of the junction unmatched. DNA of the CDR3: TGCAGCGTTGATAAAGGGGGCCTCACAAACACTGAAGCTTTCTTT. Translation gives CSVDKGGLTNTEAFF.

This clone was seen a single time. The chain couples TRBV2 to TRBJ1-2; 7 bases fit TRBD1. CDR3 length: 12 amino acids. Germline V gene lookup returns CDR1 SNHLY and CDR2 FYNNEI. V dropped 5 bases and J dropped 10; count of bases not matched to a gene: 7. The CDR3 reads CASSSGQFDYTF. In DNA, the CDR3 is TGTGCCAGCAGTTCGGGACAGTTTGACTACACCTTC. The full variable domain, with the rest looked up from reference TRBV2 and TRBJ1-2, is EPEVTQTPSHQVTQMGQEVILRCVPISNHLYFYWYRQILGQKVEFLVSFYNNEISEKSEIFDDQFSVERPDGSNFTLKIRSTKLEDSAMYFCASSSGQFDYTFGSGTRLTVV.